This record looks at one T cell receptor beta chain sequence and its context. What it binds is unknown. This sample is drawn from a study of CD8 T cells in ankylosing spondylitis. Study results and limitations: A TCR beta motif of fewer than ten highly homologous variants seemed to mark ankylosing spondylitis blood.

The ends were cut back, 5 bases at V and 4 bases at J, with 9 bases in the middle. The CDR3 contains 13 residues. The germline V gene has CDR1 MNHNS and CDR2 SASEGT. For TCR beta, libraries came from quantitative 5'-RACE with molecular barcodes. Each CDR3 protein is one row after TCRdb ran MiXCR on the 5' RACE reads. The sample has roughly 370,000 distinct CDR3 sequences, approximately 20% seen once. The rearrangement uses TRBV6-1 and TRBJ1-5, with D hard to call. What was sequenced was blood, either unsorted or a sorted T cell fraction (not recorded which). This clonotype was sampled from a male donor with ankylosing spondylitis. This CDR3 is CASSQTINQPQHF. The DNA for the CDR3 is TGTGCCAGCAGTCAGACCATTAATCAGCCCCAGCATTTT.